These T cell receptor beta chains were read from a single sample in a study of OX40 agonist ivuxolimab in advanced cancers. Clones were read by immunoSEQ multiplex PCR, and TCRdb kept only the in-frame ones, dropping some. This sample has about 150,000 clones; approximately 94% occur once, and the top ten carry around 0.33%. The sequenced sample was CD4+ or CD8+ T cells sorted from blood, obtained in a trial of the OX40 agonist ivuxolimab. Every receptor here comes from an adult with an advanced solid tumor such as melanoma, head and neck, liver or kidney cancer. Both conserved end residues are part of each CDR3. The D gene is left open where the match is weak. A row's size may be missing; if present it is once, few, many or a size class.

d_call j_call clone_size v_call cdr3_nt cdr3_aa
. TRBJ2-3 . TRBV6-6 TGTGCCAGCAGCCTACGGGACAATCGAACGCAGTATTTT CASSLRDNRTQYF
TRBD2 TRBJ2-1 . TRBV29-1 TGCAGTGCACGGGGGGAGGGCCACTACAATGAGCAGTTCTTC CSARGEGHYNEQFF
TRBD1 TRBJ2-5 once TRBV19 TGTGCCAGTAGTACACCTCAGGGGGCAGGGGAGACCCAGTACTTC CASSTPQGAGETQYF
TRBD2 TRBJ2-3 . TRBV13 TGTGCCAGCAGCCCAGCTGTCGGGGGGGCTACAGATACGCAGTATTTT CASSPAVGGATDTQYF
TRBD1 TRBJ1-2 once TRBV6-5 TGTGCCAGCAGTTGGGCGGGACAGGGTGACTATGGCTACACCTTC CASSWAGQGDYGYTF
TRBD1 TRBJ1-2 . TRBV7-8 TGTGCCAGCAGCCCAAACAGGGAGGGGGCTCATGGCTACACCTTC CASSPNREGAHGYTF
TRBD1 TRBJ1-4 . TRBV11-2 TGTGCCAGCAGCATATCGGGACAGGTTAATGAAAAACTGTTTTTT CASSISGQVNEKLFF
. TRBJ2-1 . TRBV7-2 TGTGCCAGCAGGAAACTCCTCTCCTACAATGAGCAGTTCTTC CASRKLLSYNEQFF
. TRBJ1-1 . TRBV5-1 TGCGCCAGCAGCTCCGCCAGTAGGTCGTCACCTAATGGAGCTTTCTTT CASSSASRSSPNGAFF
. TRBJ2-3 . TRBV7-2 TGTGCCAGCAGCTTATTTATAGATACGCAGTATTTT CASSLFIDTQYF
TRBD2 TRBJ2-7 . TRBV2 TGTGCCAGCAGTGAAGCCGTACTAGCGGGGAGCTACGAGCAGTACTTC CASSEAVLAGSYEQYF
. TRBJ1-4 . TRBV6-5 TGTGCCAGCGGACGAGTTGCAACTAATGAAAAACTGTTTTTT CASGRVATNEKLFF
. TRBJ2-5 . TRBV27 TGTGCCAGCAGTTTATCGTATCAATTTCAGGAGACCCAGTACTTC CASSLSYQFQETQYF
TRBD1 TRBJ1-4 . TRBV6-5 TGTGCCAGCAGTTACGGGGACAGGAGAAATGAAAAACTGTTTTTT CASSYGDRRNEKLFF
. TRBJ2-2 . TRBV27 TGTGCCAGCAGTTTATATAGGGGGGAGCTGTTTTTT CASSLYRGELFF
. TRBJ2-7 . TRBV11-2 TGTGCCAGCAGCAAAGGGGGGGACATAGCCTACGAGCAGTACTTC CASSKGGDIAYEQYF
. TRBJ2-7 . TRBV7-3 TGTGCCAGCAGCAAGGGACGGTCCTACGAGCAGTACTTC CASSKGRSYEQYF
TRBD2 TRBJ2-7 . TRBV6-1 TGTGCCAGCGATCCACGGACTAGCGGGCCCTACGAGCAGTACTTC CASDPRTSGPYEQYF
TRBD2 TRBJ2-2 . TRBV5-1 TGCGCCAGCAGCTCCCTAGCGGGAGGCACCGGGGAGCTGTTTTTT CASSSLAGGTGELFF
. TRBJ1-5 . TRBV6-1 TGTGCCAGCACCCTAGACGGGGGTCGTAGGCAGCCCCAGCATTTT CASTLDGGRRQPQHF
. TRBJ2-5 . TRBV18 TGTGCCAGCTCGACCTGGGAAAGGTTGTACCAAGAGACCCAGTACTTC CASSTWERLYQETQYF
TRBD1 TRBJ1-6 few TRBV5-1 TGCGCCAGCAGCTCCGTGACAGGGAACTCACCCCTCCACTTT CASSSVTGNSPLHF
. TRBJ2-7 . TRBV10-3 TGTGCCATCAGCCCACTGGGGGACGAGCAGTACTTC CAISPLGDEQYF
. TRBJ1-5 . TRBV7-9 TGTGCCAGCAGCTTATCGGGAGATTATAGCAATCAGCCCCAGCATTTT CASSLSGDYSNQPQHF
. TRBJ2-1 . TRBV6-1 TGTGCCACCCGGCAGGCAGGTTCCTACAATGAGCAGTTCTTC CATRQAGSYNEQFF
. TRBJ2-7 . TRBV7-9 TGTGCCAGCAGCTTAAGGGAGGCGGGAAGGGGAGCTGGGAACGAGCAGTACTTC CASSLREAGRGAGNEQYF
. TRBJ2-3 . TRBV10-3 TGTGCCATCAGTGAAGGTCCAGGAGTTACCTTAATCTTCACAGATACGCAGTATTTT CAISEGPGVTLIFTDTQYF
. TRBJ1-4 once TRBV11-2 TGTGCCAGCAGCACTAGTGCAGTTGAAAAACTGTTTTTT CASSTSAVEKLFF
. TRBJ1-1 . TRBV10-3 TGTGCCATCAAACCGGCAGCGTCCAGGGAAGCTTTCTTT CAIKPAASREAFF
. TRBJ2-5 . TRBV2 TGTGCCAGCAGTGACCGGAGATCCCAGTACTTC CASSDRRSQYF
TRBD1 TRBJ2-1 . TRBV5-4 TGTGCCAGCAGCTGGCGGGACAGGGACAATGAGCAGTTCTTC CASSWRDRDNEQFF